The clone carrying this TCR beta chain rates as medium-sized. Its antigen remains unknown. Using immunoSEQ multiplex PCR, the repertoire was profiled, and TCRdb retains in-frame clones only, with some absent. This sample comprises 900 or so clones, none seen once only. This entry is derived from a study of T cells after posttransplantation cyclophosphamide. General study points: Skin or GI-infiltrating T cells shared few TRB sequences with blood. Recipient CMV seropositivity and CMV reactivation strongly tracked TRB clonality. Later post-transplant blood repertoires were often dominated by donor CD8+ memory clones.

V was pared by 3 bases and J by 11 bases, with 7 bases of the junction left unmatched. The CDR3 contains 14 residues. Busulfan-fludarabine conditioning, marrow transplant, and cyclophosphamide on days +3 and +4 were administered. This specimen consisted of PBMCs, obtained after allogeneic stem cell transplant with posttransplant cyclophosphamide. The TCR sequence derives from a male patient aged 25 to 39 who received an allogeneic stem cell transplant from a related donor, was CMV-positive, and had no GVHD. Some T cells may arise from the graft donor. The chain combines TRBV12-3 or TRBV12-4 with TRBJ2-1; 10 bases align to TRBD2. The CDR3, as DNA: TGTGCCAGCAGTTTGAGCGGGAGGGTGTTAAAGCAGTTCTTC. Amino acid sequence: CASSLSGRVLKQFF.